The T cell receptor (beta chain) described here comes from a study of PD-L1 blockade in urothelial cancer. Study details: Each patient had 0 to 3 earlier chemotherapy regimens. Tumor samples gave a median of roughly 1,500 T cells each.

Notes on the study in general: Each patient yielded one FFPE tumor sample, not obtained immediately pretreatment.

Only in-frame clones appear in the TCRdb table, and some are missing; sequencing was by immunoSEQ multiplex PCR. The sample lists 340 or so clones, 38% occurring once. Details on this clone: Antigen unknown.

The CDR3 is 18 residues long. Per the germline V gene, CDR1 is SGHDN and CDR2 is FVKESK. The V and J ends lost 3 bases and 5 bases, in that order; junction bases with no gene match: 14. The clonotype originates from a man aged 55 to 70 with urothelial cancer. This rearrangement joins TRBV14 to TRBJ2-2, with 8 bases matching TRBD2. Sequenced material: tumor tissue, taken before atezolizumab (anti-PD-L1) treatment. The DNA of the CDR3 is TGTGCCAGCAGCCACGTCTTCTGGAGCGGGGGACCTACCGGGGAGCTGTTTTTT. Residues: CASSHVFWSGGPTGELFF.